One and the same sample provided the 8 T cell receptor beta chains below, sequenced in a study of blood T cell repertoires in COVID-19 (dated by TCRdb to the early 2020s). Libraries were constructed by the immunoSEQ multiplex PCR assay. Here the immuneACCESS table is served through TCRdb, limited to in-frame sequences with V and J called. Missing clones are a known gap in these copies; in checked studies unresolved V genes cover under half, and the rest lacks a known reason. This sample lists around 260,000 clones; 87% were detected once. About 1.6% of the sample comes from the top ten. The material sequenced was peripheral blood. The receptor set was obtained from a woman in her 40s who had recovered from COVID-19.

J is TRBJ2-1 and V is TRBV9; no reliable D call. The CDR3 is 21 residues long. The germline CDR1 and CDR2 sequences are SGDLS and YYNGEE. V lost 4 bases, J lost 0 bases, and 29 bases lay in between. Here the CDR3 reads CASSSPVRRDSLTLSYNEQFF. CDR3 sequence (DNA): TGTGCCAGCAGCTCCCCCGTCCGAAGAGATTCCTTGACTCTCTCCTACAATGAGCAGTTCTTC.

The V call is TRBV6-5, the J call TRBJ1-5, with a weak D call TRBD1 (5 bases). Germline CDR1 MNHEY, CDR2 SVGAGI. Trimming cost V 2 bases and J 3 bases, with 11 bases left between them. The CDR3 runs 15 residues. The CDR3 reads CASSYQGRANQPQHF. In DNA, the CDR3 is TGTGCCAGCAGTTACCAGGGCAGGGCCAATCAGCCCCAGCATTTT.

This chain connects TRBV6-1 to TRBJ1-2; 7 bases match TRBD1. This CDR3 has 16 residues. The germline V gene encodes CDR1 MNHNS and CDR2 SASEGT. Trimming removed 3 bases from V and 0 bases from J; junction bases left unmatched: 7. The CDR3 region has the DNA TGTGCCAGCAGTGATAGGGGGCGAGGGGCTAACTATGGCTACACCTTC. It encodes CASSDRGRGANYGYTF.

The chain carries TRBV19 and TRBJ1-2, with D perhaps matching TRBD1 (6 bases). This CDR3 comprises 16 residues. Trimming shortened V by 4 bases and J by 4 bases, and 19 bases separated the two germline ends. In germline, CDR1 is LNHDA, CDR2 SQIVND (reference sequence). The CDR3 here is CASSTFGRAGVYGYTF. CDR3 DNA sequence: TGTGCCAGTAGTACATTCGGGCGTGCAGGGGTCTATGGCTACACCTTC. The whole variable domain, remainder taken from reference TRBV19 and TRBJ1-2, is DGGITQSPKYLFRKEGQNVTLSCEQNLNHDAMYWYRQDPGQGLRLIYYSQIVNDFQKGDIAEGYSVSREKKESFPLTVTSAQKNPTAFYLCASSTFGRAGVYGYTFGSGTRLTVV.

This chain uses TRBV19 with TRBJ1-3; D is ambiguous. With 9 bases removed from V and 0 bases from J, the gap between germline ends came to 12 bases. This CDR3 contains 14 residues. Germline CDR1 reads LNHDA; CDR2 reads SQIVND (reference sequence). The CDR3 DNA sequence: TGTGCCAGCAGAACCTGGAGCTCTGGAAACACCATATATTTT. Translated, it gives CASRTWSSGNTIYF.

J is TRBJ2-7 and V is TRBV7-2; 8 bases fit TRBD2. Germline V lookup: CDR1 SGHTA, CDR2 FQGNSA. V lost 5 bases and J lost 7; bases outside the gene matches: 10. This CDR3 contains 14 residues. In DNA, the CDR3 is TGTGCCAGCAGCCCCGGGGGGGCAGAGAGAGAGCAGTACTTC. As protein: CASSPGGAEREQYF.

The chain carries TRBV7-3 and TRBJ2-2; the D gene is possibly TRBD1 (6 bases). With 5 bases removed from V and 5 bases from J, the gap between germline ends came to 15 bases. The CDR3 is 15 amino acids. In germline, CDR1 is SGHTA, CDR2 FQGTGA. Written as DNA, the CDR3 is TGTGCCAGCAGCCTCCGACAGGCGAGTACCGGGGAGCTGTTTTTT. Amino acids: CASSLRQASTGELFF.

This rearrangement joins TRBV12-5 to TRBJ2-7; 10 bases are shared with TRBD1. This CDR3 has 18 amino acids. The V and J ends lost 4 bases and 3 bases, in that order; junction bases with no gene match: 15. CDR1 is LGHNT, CDR2 FRNRAP, per germline. CDR3 sequence (DNA): TGTGCTAGTGGTTCCCAGACAGGGGGCCAAACAGAGGGCTACGAGCAGTACTTC. As protein: CASGSQTGGQTEGYEQYF.